Sequencing of this TCR beta chain was carried out in a study of cytomegalovirus exposure and HLA in healthy donors (dated by TCRdb to 2015 to 2018). Study-wide context: According to an earlier analysis of 587 of the donors, 150 million to 200 million T cells yielded 117 million unique TCR beta sequences and 276 Gb of sequence data. Of the approximately 370 genotyped donors, roughly 80% were placed in the genetic ancestry cluster associated with self-reported Caucasian donors. Because of strong linkage in the cohort, 4 to 6 DR-DQ haplotypes were treated as single units for association and clustering. The study profiled the T cell repertoires of hundreds of subjects by immunosequencing and related them to cytomegalovirus serostatus. Every discovery cohort repertoire had been produced on one sequencing platform. High-throughput TCR immunosequencing, statistical association of individual TCRs with disease status, and machine learning were combined to predict cytomegalovirus infection status. Around 330 gigabases of sequencing data and about 92 million unique TCR sequences made up an early release that covered fewer than 650 HLA-typed donors. In addition to the first cohort of hundreds of subjects, a separate validation cohort of approximately 120 different subjects was used. In a later genetic analysis, genome-wide SNP genotypes for about 55% of the roughly 700 donors were used, and that subset was treated as a discovery cohort. An earlier analysis of roughly 580 of the donors used high-throughput TCR beta sequencing to judge whether each TCR beta V gene segment behaved as functional or pseudogenic. Rather than using new phenotypic data, the later analysis identified candidate immune exposures from TCR beta sequences and from how often those sequences occurred across donors. HLA typing covered class I and class II loci at four-digit resolution. Donor age, sex, ethnicity and CMV serostatus were compiled together with the repertoire data. The number of donors typed differed by locus, with roughly 629-640 for A, B, C, DRB1 and DQB1, about 500 for DQA1, about 610 for DPA1, and under 490 for DPB1. The study aimed to test whether cataloging public T cell receptors could reveal signatures of past pathogen exposure. A later analysis re-analyzed previously published TCR beta repertoires from 650 to 800 donors and added high-resolution HLA genotyping to study TCR occurrence patterns. Among around 400 genotyped donors of the cohort, an average of approximately 240,000 unique TCR beta nucleotide sequences was sequenced per donor, of which roughly 17% were non-productive.

As to this clone: The clone's antigen remains unknown. Base qualities are not recorded, but no much larger clone differs from it by a single base.

The cohort comprised more than 550 healthy bone marrow donors. At the time of sampling, every cohort member was nominally healthy, though immune exposures that went unrecorded were likely present. The donor tested CMV seronegative and was one of the 352 seronegative cohort members. A peripheral blood sample was collected from each donor, and TCR beta sequencing was performed on peripheral blood mononuclear cells. Genomic DNA was extracted from the blood cell samples with the Qiagen DNeasy Blood Extraction Kit. The method behind the library was the immunoSEQ multiplex PCR assay. A mixture of 60 forward primers for TCR Vbeta segments and 13 reverse primers for TCR Jbeta segments was used in the multiplex PCR. The CDR3 region of rearranged TCR beta genes was amplified from genomic DNA with a multiplex PCR assay. On the Illumina HiSeq System, the amplified TCR beta libraries were sequenced as 87-base-pair reads. Processing in the source paper ran as follows. A later analysis tallied 75 million to 95 million unique TCR beta chains across the 666 repertoires, and roughly 11 million of those chains were shared by two or more donors. A nearest-neighbor algorithm error-corrected the raw reads and collapsed the reads into unique sequences, merging closely related sequences to remove PCR and sequencing errors. CDR3 sequences were aligned to IMGT reference sequences to assign V, D and J gene segments. For a sequence to be retained, a match of at least six nucleotides to both a V gene segment and a J gene segment was required. Rearrangements were called productive when the CDR3 lacked stop codons and stayed in frame with V and J; all others were non-productive. CDR3 was defined according to IMGT convention as the region running from the second conserved V-encoded cysteine to the conserved J-encoded phenylalanine. The earlier analysis of some 540 of the donors excluded any sequence lacking an unambiguous match to a single V gene segment. In an earlier analysis of approximately 590 of the donors, V segments were called functional above 56.7% productive rearrangements and were called segregating when the between-donor standard deviation exceeded 5%. To diagnose cytomegalovirus status from the catalog of TCR beta chain sequences, a statistical classification framework was built. V and J gene assignment, in a later analysis, came from comparing TCR nucleotide sequences with IMGT/GENE-DB human TR gene sequences. The TCRdist pipeline was used in a later analysis to assign CDR3 sequences and most-parsimonious VDJ recombination scenarios. A later analysis defined each TCR beta chain by its CDR3 amino acid sequence plus V-gene family, and excluded reads lacking a unique V-gene family. To address suspected cross-contamination and a sequencing artifact, a later analysis removed 550 to 750 highly shared, low-generation-probability nucleotide sequences. For each public chain, a later analysis derived a clonal expansion index from normalized ranks of inferred template counts within each repertoire. A later analysis computed generation probabilities with a VDJ recombination model fitted to out-of-frame rearrangements, and checked the results against IGoR. In a later analysis, TCR-TCR, TCR-HLA and TCR-CMV co-occurrence was scored with hypergeometric tests, and a repertoire-size bias correction was applied to TCR pairs. In a later analysis, false discovery rates were estimated by permuting HLA or CMV assignments 20 times. In a later analysis, co-occurring TCRs were grouped using DBSCAN, with TCRdist sequence similarity added in when clustering inside HLA-allele-positive subsets. Repertoires with fewer than 30,000 or more than 120,000 public chains, plus five repertoires with anomalous nucleotide sharing, were excluded from co-occurrence clustering. TCRdb mirrors the immuneACCESS table, restricted to in-frame sequences. Some clones are absent from its copies; in checked studies, under half trace to an unresolved V gene, and the reason for the others is unknown. The V and J calls and the clone size are those of that table, but D and trimming were determined from the DNA. Within this sample are 110,000 to 150,000 clones, with 60% to 80% of them counted one time only. Roughly 0.87% of the sample is held by the ten biggest clonotypes.

Inclusive of the bounding cysteine and phenylalanine, the CDR3 is 17 residues long. Only the CDR3 portion is preserved as DNA: 51 bases, with reading frame beginning at the first base. The germline V gene yields SGHTA for CDR1 and FQGNSA for CDR2. A distance of 19 bases separates the germline ends of V and J, which lose 3 bases and 2 bases respectively. Overall results and qualifications from the work: Only TCR beta chains were sequenced in this cohort, and the absence of alpha or paired-chain data limited detectable features. Compared with the roughly 710-donor mean, donors in an Asian-associated ancestry cluster had fewer N-insertions in productive TCRs, according to a later genetic analysis. A cluster of highly shared sequence variants was judged likely to be a technical artifact of the sequencing pipeline. CMV serostatus was the only immune exposure information available for the cohort. An association between a missense DCLRE1C variant and V-gene and J-gene trimming of TCR beta chains was found in a later genetic analysis and replicated in an independent cohort. Because counts were too low, 15 to 20 rarely observed V segments, including chromosome 9 orphons, were excluded from the earlier analysis of a few hundred of the donors. Correlated functional status among segregating V segments might be attributable to linkage disequilibrium, but an unknown experimental factor could not be ruled out. Because HLA typing was missing for some donors at each locus, association tests included only the typed subset. Cytomegalovirus status was reported to be diagnosed by the classifier with high specificity and sensitivity in both the original and validation cohorts. In a later analysis, TCR association rates were found to vary across HLA loci, with the most associated TCRs seen for DRB1 alleles and the fewest for HLA-C alleles. In the study, about 150 TCR beta chains were listed as associated with cytomegalovirus. The authors suggested that the approach could potentially be extended to other disease states and immunological phenotypes. In an earlier analysis of fewer than 750 of the donors, most TCR beta V segments were observed in productive rearrangements about 87% or about 30% of the time, broadly matching IMGT annotations. In a later analysis, HLA-associated TCR beta chains were found to be more clonally expanded and to have lower generation probabilities than equally common non-associated chains. Assigning TCR associations to individual alleles was difficult when HLA alleles, especially DR and DQ, strongly co-occurred. A further reported finding was that TCR beta sequences accurately predicted the HLA-A and HLA-B alleles for most subjects in the first cohort. Several of the top co-occurrence clusters appeared to be linked to parvovirus B19, influenza, CMV and Epstein-Barr virus, according to a later analysis. Specific HLA alleles were associated with about 17,000 TCR beta sequences at a false discovery rate of 0.05 in a later analysis. Across donors, most TCR sequences were observed very rarely, whereas some public TCRs were present in many individuals. In vitro tests confirmed that a few of the cytomegalovirus-associated TCR beta chains recognize cytomegalovirus antigens. Because the 87-base-pair reads could not distinguish some IMGT-functional V segments, including TRBV6-2 and TRBV6-3, those segments were excluded. Roughly uniform sequencing depth across donors was assumed in presence/absence analyses, although this assumption may not hold. In a later analysis, most CMV-associated TCR beta chains were found to appear HLA-restricted, with HLA associations seemingly driven largely by CMV exposure.

This receptor was taken from a man younger than 35 in good health and CMV-seronegative. The sequenced material came from PBMCs. The sequence joins TRBV7-2 to TRBJ1-1; no D gene call is confident. CDR3 reads: CASSFFGGRGVNTEAFF. The nucleotides read TGTGCCAGCAGCTTTTTTGGTGGGAGAGGAGTAAACACTGAAGCTTTCTTT.